The 9 T cell receptor beta chains below were found in one sample sequenced in a study of regulatory T cells in long-lasting Graves disease. CDR3-region Arm-PCR and iRepertoire HTBI primers produced the TCR beta libraries. A single record per CDR3 protein comes from TCRdb applying MiXCR to the multiplex PCR reads. This table has about 220,000 distinct CDR3 sequences, approximately 19% appearing once. Time point denoted: newly diagnosed GD, antithyroid drugs for less than 3 months. PBMCs provided the RNA from which the TCR library was made. This sample also appeared in a second study, on T cells in Graves' hyperthyroidism and ophthalmopathy.

The sample was peripheral blood mononuclear cells (PBMCs), taken at new diagnosis, from a patient treated with antithyroid drugs. The receptors come from a woman aged 25-40 years with Graves disease.

The genes are TRBV20-1 and TRBJ1-2; TRBD1 might be the D (5 bases). V shed 2 bases and J shed 2 bases, with 12 bases lying between them. From germline, CDR1 is DFQATT and CDR2 SNEGSKA (reference sequence). The CDR3 is made up of 14 amino acids. CDR3 sequence: CSARRGEGNYGYTF. For the CDR3, the DNA is TGCAGTGCTAGACGGGGGGAGGGGAACTATGGCTACACCTTC.

This clonotype was seen ten or more times. This sequence joins TRBV28 and TRBJ1-4, with TRBD1 matching 10 bases. Germline values: CDR1 MDHEN, CDR2 SYDVKM. The CDR3 sequence is 13 residues long. Losses at the gene ends were 7 bases for V and 8 bases for J; bases not matched to a gene: 4. CDR3 coding DNA: TGTGCCAGCATAGGGACAGGGGAGGAAAAACTGTTTTTT. Translating gives CASIGTGEEKLFF.

Ten or more counts support this clonotype. This chain connects TRBV28 to TRBJ1-3; D is uncertain. The CDR3 is 16 residues long. V was pared by 5 bases and J by 3 bases, with 17 bases between. Germline CDR1 reads MDHEN; CDR2 reads SYDVKM. CDR3 nucleotide sequence: TGTGCCAGCAGTCCCGCCTCAGACACTTATGGAAACACCATATATTTT. Residues: CASSPASDTYGNTIYF.

The rearrangement uses TRBV19 and TRBJ2-5; 7 nucleotides line up with TRBD2. CDR1 LNHDA and CDR2 SQIVND come from the germline V gene (reference sequence). The V gene end was trimmed by 9 bases and the J gene end by 2 bases; junction bases not matched to a gene: 12. The CDR3 sequence is 15 residues long. As DNA, the CDR3 is TGTGCCAGCGGGAGGCGGACCGAACTACAAGAGACCCAGTACTTC. As protein: CASGRRTELQETQYF.

This clonotype was recorded many times. CDR3 DNA sequence: TGTGCCAGCAGCTTACAGGGATCGAACACTGAAGCTTTCTTT. It codes for CASSLQGSNTEAFF. The genes are TRBV18 and TRBJ1-1, with D possibly matching TRBD1 (6 bases). V shed 8 bases and J shed 1 base, with 14 bases lying between them. The CDR3 totals 14 residues. The germline V gene has CDR1 KGHSH and CDR2 LQKENI.

This clonotype has a count of ten or more. This chain links TRBV30 with TRBJ2-1; D not certain. Trimming pared 4 bases from V and 0 bases from J, leaving 13 bases between. Germline V lookup: CDR1 GTSNPN, CDR2 SVGIG (reference sequence). The CDR3 is made up of 15 amino acids. The CDR3 sequence is CAWILTGSSYNEQFF. The CDR3 DNA sequence: TGTGCCTGGATCCTGACTGGTAGCTCCTACAATGAGCAGTTCTTC.

The genes are TRBV28 and TRBJ2-7, with 7 bases aligning to TRBD2. CDR1 and CDR2 from the germline V gene are MDHEN and SYDVKM. Trimming removed 6 bases from V and 6 bases from J; junction bases left unmatched: 11. The CDR3 is made up of 14 amino acids. The DNA of the CDR3 is TGTGCCAGCAGAACTTCCGGGGGGTTTCGCGAGCAGTACTTC. Its protein product is CASRTSGGFREQYF.

Notes on this clonotype: At one of its ends the junction is not consistent with the germline gene, which may arise from a read error. The rearrangement joins TRBV24-1 to TRBJ2-1; D may be TRBD1 or TRBD2 (6 bases each). Germline V lookup: CDR1 KGHDR, CDR2 SFDVKD. CDR3 length equals 13 residues. The CDR3 reads CAISDDLGGEQFF. DNA for the CDR3: TGTGCCATCAGTGACGACCTAGGGGGGGAGCAGTTCTTC.

This clonotype was seen only a few times. This chain links TRBV24-1 with TRBJ2-7; TRBD1 matches 9 bases. CDR3 length equals 15 residues. V lost 3 bases and J lost 5; bases outside the gene matches: 7. Germline V gene data show CDR1 as KGHDR and CDR2 as SFDVKD. The CDR3: CATSDSRDRDNEQYF. The CDR3 region has the DNA TGTGCCACCAGTGATAGCCGGGACAGGGACAACGAGCAGTACTTC.